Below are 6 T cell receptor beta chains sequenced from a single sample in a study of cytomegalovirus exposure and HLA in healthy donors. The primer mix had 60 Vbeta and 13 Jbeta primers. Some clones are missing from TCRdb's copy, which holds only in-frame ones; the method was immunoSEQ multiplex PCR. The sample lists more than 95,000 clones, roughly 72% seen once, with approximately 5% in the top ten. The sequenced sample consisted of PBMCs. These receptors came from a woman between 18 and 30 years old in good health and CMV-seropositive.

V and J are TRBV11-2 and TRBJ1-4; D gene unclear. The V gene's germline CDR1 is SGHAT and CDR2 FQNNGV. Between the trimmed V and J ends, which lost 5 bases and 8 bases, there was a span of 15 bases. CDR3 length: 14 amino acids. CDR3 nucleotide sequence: TGTGCCAGCAGCGCTAATCGCGGGAGGGAAAAACTGTTTTTT. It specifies CASSANRGREKLFF.

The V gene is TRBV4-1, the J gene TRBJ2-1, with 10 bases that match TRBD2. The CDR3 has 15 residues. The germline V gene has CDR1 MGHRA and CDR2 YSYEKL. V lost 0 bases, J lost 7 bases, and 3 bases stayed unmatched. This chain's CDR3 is CASSQDQREGNEQFF. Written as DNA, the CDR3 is TGCGCCAGCAGCCAAGATCAGCGGGAGGGGAATGAGCAGTTCTTC.

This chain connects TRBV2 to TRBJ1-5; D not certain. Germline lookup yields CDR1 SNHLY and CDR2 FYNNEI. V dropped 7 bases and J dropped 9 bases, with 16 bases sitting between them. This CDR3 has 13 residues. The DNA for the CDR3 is TGTGCCAGCACCGCTCTCGGCCGGGGGCCCCAGCATTTT. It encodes CASTALGRGPQHF.

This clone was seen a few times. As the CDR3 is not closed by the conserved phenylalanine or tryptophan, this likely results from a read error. The CDR3 sequence is CASSWWQGGNQPQHV. The CDR3 DNA reads as TGTGCCAGCAGTTGGTGGCAGGGAGGGAATCAGCCCCAGCATGTT. The genes are TRBV28 and TRBJ1-5; possibly TRBD1 for D (5 bases). The CDR3 covers 15 residues. Germline V CDR1 and CDR2: MDHEN, SYDVKM. V lost 4 bases to trimming and J lost 4 bases, with 14 bases between them.

CDR3 amino acids: CASSWVSGYSTDTQYF. DNA of the CDR3: TGTGCCAGCAGCTGGGTTAGCGGATATAGCACAGATACGCAGTATTTT. This sequence joins TRBV5-5 and TRBJ2-3, with D possibly TRBD2 on 6 matching bases. CDR1 and CDR2 (germline): SGHKS, YYEKEE (reference sequence). V shed 3 bases and J shed 0 bases, with 14 bases lying between them. The CDR3 totals 16 residues.

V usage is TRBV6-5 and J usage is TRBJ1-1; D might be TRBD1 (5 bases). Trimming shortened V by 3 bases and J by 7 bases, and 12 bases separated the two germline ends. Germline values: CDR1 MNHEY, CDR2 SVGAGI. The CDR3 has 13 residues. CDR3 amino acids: CASSYWPGNEAFF. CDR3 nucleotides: TGTGCCAGCAGTTATTGGCCAGGGAATGAAGCTTTCTTT.